This TCR beta chain was recovered during a study of blood T cell repertoires in COVID-19. Looking at the study overall: Acute and convalescent COVID-19 specimens originated in the United States, Italy and Spain.

TCRdb's table, derived via immunoSEQ multiplex PCR, lists solely in-frame clones and lacks some. The sample consists of about 99,000 clones, roughly 80% of them appearing once. This CDR3 comprises 12 residues. In germline, CDR1 is MNHEY, CDR2 SMNVEV (reference sequence). Trimming pared 3 bases from V and 7 bases from J, leaving 7 bases between. The TCR originated in a woman over 75 with active or convalescent COVID-19. This chain joins TRBV27 and TRBJ1-5, with D hard to call. Source material: peripheral blood. Here the CDR3 reads CASSFIGQPQHF. The CDR3 bases are TGTGCCAGCAGTTTTATTGGCCAGCCCCAGCATTTT.